A selection of T cell receptor beta chains follows, all from one sample in a study of technical replicates of blood from a few donors. Measured with immunoSEQ multiplex PCR; TCRdb has only the in-frame clones, and not every one. The sample lists about 73,000 clones, 93% occurring once. The sequenced sample was T cells isolated from PBMCs. The source of these receptors is a human donor in good health. Each CDR3 is given with its conserved first and last residue. D genes are given only for firm matches.

D gene,V gene,J gene,CDR3 protein
TRBD1,TRBV12-5,TRBJ1-1,CASGISDRFTEAFF
NA,TRBV6-6,TRBJ1-5,CASSPPDLRGQPQHF
TRBD2,TRBV18,TRBJ2-1,CASSPPWLAGGRHEQFF
NA,TRBV6-1,TRBJ2-7,CASSENPRVTWIYEQYF
NA,TRBV18,TRBJ1-3,CASSPRYGGPGLSGNTIYF
TRBD1,TRBV30,TRBJ2-7,CAWSRDRGYEQYF
NA,TRBV11-2,TRBJ1-1,CASSSRTKRLNTEAFF
NA,TRBV10-1,TRBJ2-7,CASSESPGQNSYEQYF
NA,TRBV13,TRBJ1-1,CASIAVNTEAFF
TRBD2,TRBV11-2,TRBJ2-1,CASSIRLAGFMNEQFF
TRBD1,TRBV6-5,TRBJ1-2,CASSSGGTGGYGYTF